This T cell receptor (beta chain) originates from a study of T cell changes during pregnancy in multiple sclerosis. The length of the CDR3 is 15 residues. The V end lost 4 bases, the J end lost 8 bases, and 17 bases lay between the germline ends. Germline CDR1 is MGHRA and CDR2 is YSYEKL. Using immunoSEQ multiplex PCR, the repertoire was profiled, and TCRdb retains in-frame clones only, with some absent. The sample includes 50,000 to 55,000 clones, approximately 91% of them seen just once. The rearrangement joins TRBV4-1 to TRBJ2-2; perhaps TRBD2 as D (5 bases). This clonotype was obtained from a female donor with multiple sclerosis, enrolled in a pregnancy study. Here the sequenced sample was CD4+ T cells from peripheral blood mononuclear cells, taken in the third trimester of pregnancy. CDR3 DNA: TGCGCCAGCAGCCCCATCGGGGTGGTCGGTGGGGAGCTGTTTTTT. It encodes CASSPIGVVGGELFF.